This entry is about one T cell receptor beta chain. Its antigen remains unidentified. The record originates from a study of CD8 T cells in Susac syndrome. At the level of the study: Sequenced Susac syndrome patients included roughly six with active disease and 8 or 9 who were in remission. Patients with Susac syndrome were, at the time of blood collection, therapy-naive, maintained on corticosteroids, or maintained on intravenous immunoglobulin alone.

In Susac syndrome patients, recently defined diagnostic criteria for definite or probable disease were met. General observations from the study: Clonal expansion did not appear in Susac syndrome CD4+ T cell repertoires.

RNA, at roughly 0.5 to 1 ug, was reverse transcribed with random hexamers. TCRdb re-called the immunoSEQ multiplex PCR reads through MiXCR, storing one row per CDR3 protein. The sample comprises 160,000 or so distinct CDR3 sequences, around 94% of which are singletons, and 0.12% rests with the top ten. After removal of 8 bases from V and 2 bases from J, the junction contained 6 bases not matched to a gene. Germline CDR1 is GTSNPN and CDR2 is SVGIG (reference sequence). CDR3 size: 13 residues. V and J are TRBV30 and TRBJ2-3; 8 nucleotides agree with TRBD2. Sequences were obtained from CD4+ T cells from PBMCs. The clonotype originates from a human donor with Susac syndrome. In DNA form, the CDR3 reads TGTGCCAGAAAAGCGGGGGCCACAGATACGCAGTATTTT. As protein: CARKAGATDTQYF.